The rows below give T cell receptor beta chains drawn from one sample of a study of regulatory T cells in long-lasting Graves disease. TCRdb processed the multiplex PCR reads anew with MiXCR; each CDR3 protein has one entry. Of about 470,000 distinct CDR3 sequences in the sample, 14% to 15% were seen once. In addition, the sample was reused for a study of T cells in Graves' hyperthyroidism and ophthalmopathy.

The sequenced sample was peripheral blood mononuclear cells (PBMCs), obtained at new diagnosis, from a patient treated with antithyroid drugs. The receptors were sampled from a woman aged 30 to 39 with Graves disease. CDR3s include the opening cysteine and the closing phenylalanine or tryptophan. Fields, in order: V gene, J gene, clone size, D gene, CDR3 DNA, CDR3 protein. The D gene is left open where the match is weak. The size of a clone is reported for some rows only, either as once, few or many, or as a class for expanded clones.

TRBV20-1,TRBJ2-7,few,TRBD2,TGCAGCGCGTCGGCCCCGACTAGCGGGAGGTCAGAGCAGTACTTC,CSASAPTSGRSEQYF
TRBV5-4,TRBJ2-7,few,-,TGTGCCAGCAGCTTATCCTCGGGAGTCTACGAGCAGTACTTC,CASSLSSGVYEQYF
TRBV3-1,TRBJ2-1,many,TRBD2,TGTGCCAGCAGCCCGGGACTAGCGGGAGTTGAGCAGTTCTTC,CASSPGLAGVEQFF
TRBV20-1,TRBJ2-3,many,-,TGCAGTGCTAGGGGGGGCGGAGCGGCCGCAGATACGCAGTATTTT,CSARGGGAAADTQYF
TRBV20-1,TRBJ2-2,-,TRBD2,TGCAGTGCTAGAAAACCCTCCGGGACTACCCAGACCGGGGAGCTGTTTTTT,CSARKPSGTTQTGELFF
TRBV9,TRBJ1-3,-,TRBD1,TGTGCCAGCAGCACGGGACAGGGGACTGGAAACACCATATATTTT,CASSTGQGTGNTIYF
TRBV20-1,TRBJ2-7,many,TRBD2,TGCAGTGGGGGTGGGAGGGCCGGCTACGAGCAGTACTTC,CSGGGRAGYEQYF
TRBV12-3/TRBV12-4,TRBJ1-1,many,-,TGTGCCAGCAGAGCACATGAAGCTTTCTTT,CASRAHEAFF
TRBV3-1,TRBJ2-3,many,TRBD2,TGTGCCAGCAGCCAAGAGGGGACTAGAACCCTTGATACGCAGTATTTT,CASSQEGTRTLDTQYF
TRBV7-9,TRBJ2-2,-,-,TGTGCCAGCAGCTTATCAACAGGGACGAACACCGGGGAGCTGTTTTTT,CASSLSTGTNTGELFF